The entry that follows covers one T cell receptor (beta chain) sequence. Its antigen remains unknown. The data are from a study of cytomegalovirus exposure and HLA in healthy donors. General study results and limits: The study had only CMV serostatus as immune exposure information.

The J segment lost 4 bases and the V segment lost 5 bases, leaving 3 bases of the junction unmatched. This CDR3 has 14 residues. Per the germline V gene, CDR1 is SGHVS and CDR2 is FNYEAQ. It was with 60 Vbeta and 13 Jbeta primers that the PCR ran. The data were produced by immunoSEQ multiplex PCR, yet TCRdb's version contains in-frame clones alone and is incomplete. The data show about 62,000 clones, about 77% seen once. The material sequenced was PBMCs. This sequence was found in a woman in her 30s in good health and CMV-seronegative. V usage is TRBV7-6 and J usage is TRBJ2-3; 10 bases line up with TRBD2. This CDR3 is CASSRGTSADTQYF. The CDR3 DNA follows: TGTGCCAGCAGCCGCGGGACTAGCGCAGATACGCAGTATTTT.